This T cell receptor (beta chain) is from a study of cytomegalovirus exposure and HLA in healthy donors. Points from the study as a whole: Most CMV-associated TCR beta chains were later found to appear HLA-restricted. 87-base-pair reads could not separate some V segments, including TRBV6-2 and TRBV6-3. In an earlier analysis, most TCR beta V segments were productive about 87% or about 30% of the time.

Concerning this clone itself: What it binds is unknown.

13 Jbeta primers and 60 Vbeta primers were used for the PCR. Sequenced by immunoSEQ multiplex PCR; TCRdb stores in-frame clones only, minus some. The sample contains over 150,000 clones, 65% to 85% of which appear only once. Germline-derived CDR1 and CDR2 are MNHNY and SVGAGI (reference sequence). J gave up 1 base and V 6 bases, and 5 bases lay outside the gene matches. CDR3 length: 14 amino acids. V usage is TRBV6-6 and J usage is TRBJ1-1; TRBD1 matches 7 bases. The source material was PBMCs. This TCR was sampled from a man aged 60 to 75 in good health and CMV-seronegative. The DNA of the CDR3 is TGTGCCAGCAGGGGACAGTCCTCGAACACTGAAGCTTTCTTT. Its translation is CASRGQSSNTEAFF.